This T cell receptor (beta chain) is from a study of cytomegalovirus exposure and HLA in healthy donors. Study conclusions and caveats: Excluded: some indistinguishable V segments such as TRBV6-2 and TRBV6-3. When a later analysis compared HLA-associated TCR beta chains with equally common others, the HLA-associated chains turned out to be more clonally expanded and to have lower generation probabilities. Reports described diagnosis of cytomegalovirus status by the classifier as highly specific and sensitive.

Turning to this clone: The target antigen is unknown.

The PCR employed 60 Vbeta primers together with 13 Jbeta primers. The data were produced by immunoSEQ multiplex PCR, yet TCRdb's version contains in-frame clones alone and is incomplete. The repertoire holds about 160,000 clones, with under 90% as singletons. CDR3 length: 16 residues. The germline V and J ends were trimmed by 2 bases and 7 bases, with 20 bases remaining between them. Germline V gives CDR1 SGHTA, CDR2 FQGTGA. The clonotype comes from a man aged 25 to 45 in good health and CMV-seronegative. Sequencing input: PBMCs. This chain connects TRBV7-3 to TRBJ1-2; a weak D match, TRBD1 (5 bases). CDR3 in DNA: TGTGCCAGCAGCTTAGGTTTGGGGGGGGAAGCGTCTGGCTACACCTTC. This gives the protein CASSLGLGGEASGYTF.